The rows below give T cell receptor beta chains drawn from one sample of a study of PD-1 blockade in classical Hodgkin lymphoma. Libraries were prepared by immunoSEQ multiplex PCR; TCRdb keeps only in-frame clonotypes and omits some of them. The sample includes about 8,800 clones, 65% to 85% seen only once; the top ten take 45%. The sequencing here drew on peripheral blood mononuclear cells (PBMCs), taken before the fourth cycle of nivolumab. The receptors were gathered from a human donor with classical Hodgkin lymphoma. CDR3s include the opening cysteine and the closing phenylalanine or tryptophan. A D gene is named only where the DNA matches it firmly. Not every row has a clone size; where given, it reads once, few, many or a size class.

clone size: NA; V gene: TRBV30; J gene: TRBJ1-1; D gene: TRBD1; CDR3 DNA: TGTGCCTGGGACGACAGGGACATGAACACTGAAGCTTTCTTT; CDR3 protein: CAWDDRDMNTEAFF
clone size: NA; V gene: TRBV7-2; J gene: TRBJ2-7; D gene: TRBD2; CDR3 DNA: TGTGCCAGCAGCTTAGAGGGACTAGTAGTCAACGAGCAGTACTTC; CDR3 protein: CASSLEGLVVNEQYF
clone size: NA; V gene: TRBV29-1; J gene: TRBJ2-3; D gene: NA; CDR3 DNA: TGCAGCGTTATTTGGGGGGATACGCAGTATTTT; CDR3 protein: CSVIWGDTQYF
clone size: NA; V gene: TRBV5-1; J gene: TRBJ2-7; D gene: TRBD2; CDR3 DNA: TGCGCCAGCAGCCCCGCGGGGGGCGGCTACGAGCAGTACTTC; CDR3 protein: CASSPAGGGYEQYF
clone size: NA; V gene: TRBV30; J gene: TRBJ1-2; D gene: NA; CDR3 DNA: TGTGCCTGGAGGGCAGTGGCTAACTATGGCTACACCTTC; CDR3 protein: CAWRAVANYGYTF
clone size: NA; V gene: TRBV30; J gene: TRBJ2-7; D gene: TRBD2; CDR3 DNA: TGTGCCTGGAGTGGGCCTAGCGGGAGTTACGAGCAGTACTTC; CDR3 protein: CAWSGPSGSYEQYF
clone size: NA; V gene: TRBV30; J gene: TRBJ2-1; D gene: NA; CDR3 DNA: TGTGCCTGGAGTGTACTATCCTACAATGAGCAGTTCTTC; CDR3 protein: CAWSVLSYNEQFF
clone size: once; V gene: TRBV27; J gene: TRBJ1-1; D gene: NA; CDR3 DNA: TGTGCCAGCAGGTTAGGGGGAGGGCCCACTGAAGCTTTCTTT; CDR3 protein: CASRLGGGPTEAFF
clone size: NA; V gene: TRBV28; J gene: TRBJ2-6; D gene: NA; CDR3 DNA: TGTGCCAGCAGTTCAGTTTCCCCTGGGGCCAACGTCCTGACTTTC; CDR3 protein: CASSSVSPGANVLTF
clone size: NA; V gene: TRBV7-8; J gene: TRBJ1-1; D gene: NA; CDR3 DNA: TGTGCCAGCAGCTTAGTTGAAGGACAGTTGAACACTGAAGCTTTCTTT; CDR3 protein: CASSLVEGQLNTEAFF
clone size: NA; V gene: TRBV30; J gene: TRBJ2-2; D gene: NA; CDR3 DNA: TGTGCCTGGAGTCCTATTACAGGGATACCGAACACCGGGGAGCTGTTTTTT; CDR3 protein: CAWSPITGIPNTGELFF
clone size: once; V gene: TRBV29-1; J gene: TRBJ1-1; D gene: TRBD1; CDR3 DNA: TGCAGCGTGGATTACAGGGGGCAGGGCACTGAAGCTTTCTTT; CDR3 protein: CSVDYRGQGTEAFF
clone size: medium-sized; V gene: TRBV6-5; J gene: TRBJ2-2; D gene: NA; CDR3 DNA: TGTGCCAGCAGTTATGACAGTGGCACCGGGGAGCTGTTTTTT; CDR3 protein: CASSYDSGTGELFF
clone size: NA; V gene: TRBV19; J gene: TRBJ1-5; D gene: TRBD1; CDR3 DNA: TGTGCCAGTACCCGGGACAGGGAGGGTTATAGCAATCAGCCCCAGCATTTT; CDR3 protein: CASTRDREGYSNQPQHF
clone size: NA; V gene: TRBV28; J gene: TRBJ2-7; D gene: NA; CDR3 DNA: TGTGCCAGCAGTTTAAGGGGAAGTGGGACCTACGAGCAGTACTTC; CDR3 protein: CASSLRGSGTYEQYF
clone size: NA; V gene: TRBV6-4; J gene: TRBJ1-1; D gene: TRBD1; CDR3 DNA: TGTGCCAGCAAGCCTAACAGGGGAGAGGCCACTGAAGCTTTCTTT; CDR3 protein: CASKPNRGEATEAFF
clone size: NA; V gene: TRBV7-2; J gene: TRBJ2-7; D gene: TRBD1; CDR3 DNA: TGTGCCAGCAGCTTAGGGGGGACAGGATTCACCTACGAGCAGTACTTC; CDR3 protein: CASSLGGTGFTYEQYF
clone size: NA; V gene: TRBV2; J gene: TRBJ2-1; D gene: TRBD2; CDR3 DNA: TGTGCCAGCAGAGCGACTAGCGGGAGCATGAATGAGCAGTTCTTC; CDR3 protein: CASRATSGSMNEQFF
clone size: NA; V gene: TRBV19; J gene: TRBJ1-2; D gene: NA; CDR3 DNA: TGTGCCAGTACCCTACGGGGGGGCCAGACGGATGGCTACACCTTC; CDR3 protein: CASTLRGGQTDGYTF
clone size: NA; V gene: TRBV5-1; J gene: TRBJ1-2; D gene: NA; CDR3 DNA: TGCGCCAGCAGCTTGGAACCTGGAACTAACTATGGCTACACCTTC; CDR3 protein: CASSLEPGTNYGYTF
clone size: NA; V gene: TRBV19; J gene: TRBJ2-1; D gene: TRBD1; CDR3 DNA: TGTGCCAGTAGTCAAAGGACAGGGCACCTCTACAATGAGCAGTTCTTC; CDR3 protein: CASSQRTGHLYNEQFF
clone size: NA; V gene: TRBV10-2; J gene: TRBJ2-4; D gene: NA; CDR3 DNA: TGCGCCAGCAGTGAGTTGACCGGGATGAGCATTCAGTACTTC; CDR3 protein: CASSELTGMSIQYF
clone size: NA; V gene: TRBV7-3; J gene: TRBJ2-1; D gene: NA; CDR3 DNA: TGTGCCAGCAGCCGGAGCGGCTCCTACAATGAGCAGTTCTTC; CDR3 protein: CASSRSGSYNEQFF
clone size: NA; V gene: TRBV11-2; J gene: TRBJ2-4; D gene: NA; CDR3 DNA: TGTGCCAGCAGCCAAGGGGTGGGGGGCGTCGCCATTCAGTACTTC; CDR3 protein: CASSQGVGGVAIQYF
clone size: NA; V gene: TRBV27; J gene: TRBJ2-3; D gene: TRBD1; CDR3 DNA: TGTGCCAGCAGTTTTCTCGGACAGGGAGCGACAGATACGCAGTATTTT; CDR3 protein: CASSFLGQGATDTQYF
clone size: NA; V gene: TRBV7-8; J gene: TRBJ2-3; D gene: TRBD2; CDR3 DNA: TGTGCCAGCAGCCCCCGGACTAGCAGCACAGATACGCAGTATTTT; CDR3 protein: CASSPRTSSTDTQYF
clone size: NA; V gene: TRBV27; J gene: TRBJ2-2; D gene: NA; CDR3 DNA: TGTGCCAGCAGTTGGACAAGGCAGGGGGAGCTGTTTTTT; CDR3 protein: CASSWTRQGELFF
clone size: once; V gene: TRBV4-1; J gene: TRBJ2-7; D gene: NA; CDR3 DNA: TGCGCCAGCAGCTGGGACTCCTCTCGTGAGCAGTACTTC; CDR3 protein: CASSWDSSREQYF
clone size: NA; V gene: TRBV9; J gene: TRBJ2-2; D gene: TRBD2; CDR3 DNA: TGTGCCAGCAGCGTACGGGGACTAGCGGGGAACACCGGGGAGCTGTTTTTT; CDR3 protein: CASSVRGLAGNTGELFF
clone size: NA; V gene: TRBV9; J gene: TRBJ2-2; D gene: NA; CDR3 DNA: TGTGCCAGCAGCGCCACGTGGCGGCTCTCGAACACCGGGGAGCTGTTTTTT; CDR3 protein: CASSATWRLSNTGELFF
clone size: NA; V gene: TRBV5-1; J gene: TRBJ1-2; D gene: NA; CDR3 DNA: TGCGCCAGCAGCTTAGGGACTAACTATGGCTACACCTTC; CDR3 protein: CASSLGTNYGYTF
clone size: NA; V gene: TRBV5-1; J gene: TRBJ2-7; D gene: NA; CDR3 DNA: TGCGCCAGCAGCTTCCCCCTAGGGGGGGCCTCCTACGAGCAGTACTTC; CDR3 protein: CASSFPLGGASYEQYF